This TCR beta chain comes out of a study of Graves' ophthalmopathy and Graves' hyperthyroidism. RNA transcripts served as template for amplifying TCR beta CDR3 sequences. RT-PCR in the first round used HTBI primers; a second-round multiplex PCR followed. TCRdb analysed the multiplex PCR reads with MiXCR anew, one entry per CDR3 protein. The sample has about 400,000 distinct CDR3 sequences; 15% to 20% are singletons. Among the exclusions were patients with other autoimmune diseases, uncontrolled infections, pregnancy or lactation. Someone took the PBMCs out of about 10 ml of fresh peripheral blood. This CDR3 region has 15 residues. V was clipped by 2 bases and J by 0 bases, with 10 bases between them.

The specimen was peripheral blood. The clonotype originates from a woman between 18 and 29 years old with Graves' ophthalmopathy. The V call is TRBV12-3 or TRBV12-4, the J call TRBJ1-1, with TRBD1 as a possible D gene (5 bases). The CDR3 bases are TGTGCCAGCAGTTTATGGCCACAGGTGAACACTGAAGCTTTCTTT. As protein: CASSLWPQVNTEAFF.